This passage covers 12 T cell receptor beta chains from one sample sequenced in a study of T cell responses to AZD1222 COVID-19 vaccine. Using immunoSEQ multiplex PCR, the repertoire was profiled, and TCRdb retains in-frame clones only, with some absent. The sample lists 120,000 or so clones; roughly 90% were seen once. Specimen: peripheral blood, collected on day 0 of AZD1222 vaccination. The origin of the receptors is an adult in good health.

This rearrangement joins TRBV27 to TRBJ1-2; TRBD1 matches 7 bases. This CDR3 spans 15 amino acids. Germline values: CDR1 MNHEY, CDR2 SMNVEV (reference sequence). V dropped 1 base and J dropped 4; count of bases not matched to a gene: 6. CDR3 nucleotide sequence: TGTGCCAGCAGTTTATACCAGGGGGAGGTCTATGGCTACACCTTC. It is translated as CASSLYQGEVYGYTF.

V gene TRBV7-2 combines with J gene TRBJ2-2, with D maybe TRBD2 (6 bases). CDR3 length: 14 amino acids. The V end lost 1 base, the J end lost 7 bases, and 10 bases lay between the germline ends. CDR1 SGHTA and CDR2 FQGNSA come from the germline V gene. The DNA of the CDR3 is TGTGCCAGCAGCTTAGTCGACGGGAGCGGGGAGCTGTTTTTT. Its translation: CASSLVDGSGELFF.

J is TRBJ2-5 and V is TRBV20-1; 9 bases agree with TRBD2. With V trimmed by 3 bases and J by 1 base, 6 bases remained unmatched. Germline V gene lookup returns CDR1 DFQATT and CDR2 SNEGSKA (reference sequence). The CDR3 has 15 amino acids. The CDR3 DNA sequence: TGCAGTGCTAGTCATGCGGGAGGGGTCCAAGAGACCCAGTACTTC. This codes for CSASHAGGVQETQYF.

This rearrangement joins TRBV24-1 to TRBJ2-5; D is perhaps TRBD2 (5 bases). V was shortened by 7 bases and J by 0 bases, with 5 bases between the two germline ends. From germline, CDR1 is KGHDR and CDR2 SFDVKD. The CDR3 consists of 12 residues. CDR3 coding DNA: TGTGCCACCAGGGACTACCAAGAGACCCAGTACTTC. Protein: CATRDYQETQYF.

In DNA, the CDR3 is TGTGCCAGCAGATCCGGGCGGCCCCAAGAGACCCAGTACTTC. Protein: CASRSGRPQETQYF. The chain joins TRBV27 to TRBJ2-5; the D is unclear. V was clipped by 6 bases and J by 1 base, with 12 bases between them. CDR1 and CDR2 from the germline V gene are MNHEY and SMNVEV (reference sequence). CDR3 length equals 14 residues.

This clone has a single count. This chain joins TRBV29-1 and TRBJ1-1; D not certain. The CDR3 is made up of 12 amino acids. V was clipped by 3 bases and J by 1 base, with 6 bases between them. Germline V lookup: CDR1 SQVTM, CDR2 ANQGSEA. The CDR3 DNA sequence: TGCAGCGTTGACAGCGAGAACACTGAAGCTTTCTTT. Protein: CSVDSENTEAFF.

The V gene is TRBV19, the J gene TRBJ1-1, with 12 positions matching TRBD1. Germline V gene data show CDR1 as LNHDA and CDR2 as SQIVND (reference sequence). The CDR3 loop spans 15 amino acids. With V trimmed by 6 bases and J by 5 bases, 7 bases remained unmatched. CDR3: CASSRDRGRGTEAFF. As DNA, the CDR3 is TGTGCCAGTAGCAGGGACAGGGGGCGCGGGACTGAAGCTTTCTTT. Full variable domain (remainder filled in from reference TRBV19 and TRBJ1-1): DGGITQSPKYLFRKEGQNVTLSCEQNLNHDAMYWYRQDPGQGLRLIYYSQIVNDFQKGDIAEGYSVSREKKESFPLTVTSAQKNPTAFYLCASSRDRGRGTEAFFGQGTRLTVV.

This sequence joins TRBV27 and TRBJ1-1; D may be TRBD1 (6 bases). Trimming took 5 bases from V and 5 from J, leaving 12 bases between them. CDR1 is MNHEY, CDR2 SMNVEV, per germline (reference sequence). The CDR3 has 13 amino acids. The CDR3 loop reads CASSATGFTEAFF. The CDR3 DNA follows: TGTGCCAGCAGTGCTACAGGGTTTACTGAAGCTTTCTTT.

The chain couples TRBV15 to TRBJ2-5, with 8 nucleotides matching TRBD1. V lost 5 bases to trimming and J lost 5 bases; unmatched junction nucleotides: 10. This CDR3 has 15 residues. Germline loops: CDR1 LNHNV, CDR2 YYDKDF (reference sequence). The chain's CDR3 is CATSLGQGRFETQYF. The CDR3 DNA sequence: TGTGCCACCAGCTTAGGACAGGGTCGATTCGAGACCCAGTACTTC.

This chain links TRBV3-1 (or the pseudogene TRBV3-2) with TRBJ1-2, with D maybe TRBD1 (5 bases). CDR1 is LGHDT and CDR2 is YNNKEL in the germline V gene (reference sequence). CDR3 length: 16 residues. Trimming shortened V by 0 bases and J by 3 bases, and 14 bases separated the two germline ends. CDR3: CASSQERQGPYYGYTF. The CDR3 DNA follows: TGTGCCAGCAGCCAAGAGCGGCAGGGCCCTTACTATGGCTACACCTTC.

This chain links TRBV24-1 with TRBJ2-7; 11 bases agree with TRBD2. CDR3 size: 16 residues. Germline CDR1 KGHDR, CDR2 SFDVKD. The junction had 5 bases not matched to a gene; V was cut back by 4 bases and J by 1 base. The CDR3 DNA follows: TGTGCCACCAGTGAGGGGGGGACTAGCGGATCCTACGAGCAGTACTTC. Its protein is CATSEGGTSGSYEQYF.

V usage is TRBV10-1 and J usage is TRBJ2-2, with TRBD1 identical over 8 bases. The junction had 5 bases not matched to a gene; V was cut back by 4 bases and J by 7 bases. Germline CDR1 is WNHNN and CDR2 is SYGVQD (reference sequence). The CDR3 runs to 14 residues. The CDR3 bases are TGCGCCAGCAGTGTAACCGGACAGGGCGGGGAGCTGTTTTTT. Translation: CASSVTGQGGELFF.